One and the same sample provided the 30 T cell receptor beta chains below, sequenced in a study of blood T cell repertoires in COVID-19. This table comes from immunoSEQ multiplex PCR, and its TCRdb copy is limited to in-frame clones, with some not included. The table lists approximately 80,000 clones, roughly 88% of them singletons. Sequencing input: peripheral blood. Receptors originate from a woman of 80 years or more with COVID-19, enrolled during active disease.

The gene calls are TRBV4-2 and TRBJ2-3, with D possibly TRBD1 on 5 matching bases. Germline CDR1 and CDR2: LGHNA and YNFKEQ. Trimming took off 4 bases at V and 3 bases at J, with 14 bases between the two ends. CDR3 size: 15 residues. CDR3 nucleotides: TGTGCCAGCAGCCCTTCAGGGTTCTCGACAGATACGCAGTATTTT. It yields the protein CASSPSGFSTDTQYF.

The CDR3 spells CASSGGGAMETQYF. CDR3 bases: TGTGCCAGCAGCGGCGGGGGGGCCATGGAGACCCAGTACTTC. The gene calls are TRBV9 and TRBJ2-5; 9 bases map to TRBD2. The germline gives CDR1 SGDLS, CDR2 YYNGEE. The CDR3 length is 14 residues. V lost 3 bases to trimming and J lost 5 bases; unmatched junction nucleotides: 5.

The rearrangement uses TRBV5-4 and TRBJ2-2; TRBD1 might be the D (6 bases). CDR3 length equals 15 residues. Trimming took 6 bases from V and 0 from J, leaving 12 bases between them. CDR1 and CDR2 (germline): SGHNT, YYREEE (reference sequence). CDR3 DNA: TGTGCCAGCATCAAACAGGGTCCGAACACCGGGGAGCTGTTTTTT. Its translation: CASIKQGPNTGELFF.

This sequence joins TRBV15 and TRBJ1-2; D is unresolved. CDR1 and CDR2 (germline): LNHNV, YYDKDF (reference sequence). CDR3 length: 12 residues. Trimming stripped 5 bases from V and 3 bases from J, with 7 bases between. CDR3 protein: CATSANDYGYTF. DNA of the CDR3: TGTGCCACCAGCGCGAATGACTATGGCTACACCTTC. The full variable domain, completed using reference TRBV15 and TRBJ1-2, is DAMVIQNPRYQVTQFGKPVTLSCSQTLNHNVMYWYQQKSSQAPKLLFHYYDKDFNNEADTPDNFQSRRPNTSFCFLDIRSPGLGDTAMYLCATSANDYGYTFGSGTRLTVV.

V is TRBV7-8 and J is TRBJ2-7; D is possibly TRBD1 (6 bases). The CDR3 is made up of 17 amino acids. The ends were cut back, 5 bases at V and 1 base at J, with 21 bases in the middle. Germline V gene data show CDR1 as SGHVS and CDR2 as FQNEAQ. CDR3 DNA sequence: TGTGCCAGCAGCCCCTCCCCCGTTAAGGGGGTTTCCTACGAGCAGTACTTC. It encodes CASSPSPVKGVSYEQYF.

This clone was seen more than once but under ten times. The V and J genes are TRBV6-5 and TRBJ1-6; 9 bases are shared with TRBD1. The CDR3 extends over 15 amino acids. Trimming cost V 6 bases and J 6 bases; bases outside gene matches: 6. Per the germline V gene, CDR1 is MNHEY and CDR2 is SVGAGI. The CDR3 DNA reads as TGTGCCAGCAGGGCCGGGACAGGGCCTAATTCACCCCTCCACTTT. Its translation: CASRAGTGPNSPLHF.

The chain recombines TRBV2 with TRBJ2-7, with 8 bases identical to TRBD1. V gave up 5 bases and J gave up 3 bases; unmatched junction bases: 6. Germline lookup yields CDR1 SNHLY and CDR2 FYNNEI. CDR3 length: 14 residues. In DNA form, the CDR3 reads TGTGCCAGCAGTCATGACAGGGGACTCTACGAGCAGTACTTC. This translates into CASSHDRGLYEQYF.

V gene TRBV7-2 combines with J gene TRBJ2-7; unclear D gene. V lost 5 bases and J 0 bases, leaving 23 bases between the germline ends. This CDR3 has 18 amino acids. The germline V gene encodes CDR1 SGHTA and CDR2 FQGNSA. Here the CDR3 reads CASSPNPWVAASSYEQYF. CDR3 nucleotide sequence: TGTGCCAGCAGCCCCAACCCTTGGGTTGCGGCCAGCTCCTACGAGCAGTACTTC.

In DNA form, the CDR3 reads TGTGCCAGCAGTTACTCGGGCAGCTTTAATTCACCCCTCCACTTT. Protein: CASSYSGSFNSPLHF. The rearrangement joins TRBV6-6 to TRBJ1-6; D is uncertain. The CDR3 contains 15 residues. CDR1 and CDR2 from the germline V gene are MNHNY and SVGAGI (reference sequence). Trimming removed 0 bases at V and 6 bases at J, with 9 bases between.

The gene calls are TRBV6-2 or TRBV6-3 and TRBJ1-2; possibly TRBD1 for D (6 bases). V was shortened by 6 bases and J by 0 bases, with 14 bases between the two germline ends. The CDR3 spans 15 residues. The germline V gene has CDR1 MNHEY and CDR2 SVGEGT. CDR3 nucleotide sequence: TGTGCCAGCAGCCCCGGAGAGGGGGCTAACTATGGCTACACCTTC. Encoded protein: CASSPGEGANYGYTF.

This chain uses TRBV6-2 or TRBV6-3 with TRBJ1-1, with TRBD1 as a possible D gene (5 bases). Germline V gene data show CDR1 as MNHEY and CDR2 as SVGEGT. The length of the CDR3 is 14 residues. V dropped 2 bases and J dropped 4 bases, with 11 bases sitting between them. This CDR3 reads CASSYPPQGTEAFF. The CDR3 DNA reads TGTGCCAGCAGTTACCCGCCTCAGGGCACTGAAGCTTTCTTT.

A single count supports this clone. The chain is built from TRBV7-3 and TRBJ1-2, with a weak D call TRBD1 (5 bases). The CDR3 has 12 amino acids. Germline lookup yields CDR1 SGHTA and CDR2 FQGTGA. V dropped 5 bases and J dropped 5 bases, with 9 bases sitting between them. The CDR3 nucleotides read TGTGCCAGCAGCGCCTCAGGGTATGGCTACACCTTC. Encoded protein: CASSASGYGYTF.

The chain recombines TRBV28 with TRBJ1-5, with D hard to call. Trimming took 5 bases from V and 4 from J, leaving 15 bases between them. Germline CDR1 reads MDHEN; CDR2 reads SYDVKM. This CDR3 contains 15 residues. CDR3 protein: CASSPAKRGNQPQHF. The CDR3 nucleotides read TGTGCCAGCAGTCCCGCTAAACGGGGTAATCAGCCCCAGCATTTT.

CDR3 in amino acids: CASSLAGTQYF. As DNA, the CDR3 is TGTGCCAGTAGCCTCGCGGGGACCCAGTACTTC. The V gene is TRBV19, the J gene TRBJ2-5, with TRBD2 as a possible D gene (5 bases). In germline, CDR1 is LNHDA, CDR2 SQIVND (reference sequence). Trimming cost V 6 bases and J 7 bases, with 9 bases left between them. This CDR3 contains 11 residues.

This chain links TRBV5-5 with TRBJ1-5, with D possibly matching TRBD1 (5 bases). CDR1 SGHKS and CDR2 YYEKEE come from the germline V gene (reference sequence). With 4 bases removed from V and 0 bases from J, the gap between germline ends came to 14 bases. The CDR3 spans 16 residues. DNA for the CDR3: TGTGCCAGCAGCCCCCGGGGGGGTTTTAGCAATCAGCCCCAGCATTTT. Protein product: CASSPRGGFSNQPQHF.

The chain has TRBV19 and TRBJ2-6; TRBD1 might be the D (6 bases). V shed 5 bases and J shed 0 bases, with 11 bases lying between them. The CDR3 extends over 16 amino acids. Germline V gene lookup returns CDR1 LNHDA and CDR2 SQIVND (reference sequence). CDR3: CASSFSGVSGANVLTF. The DNA for the CDR3 is TGTGCCAGTAGTTTTTCAGGGGTCTCTGGGGCCAACGTCCTGACTTTC. Drawing the rest from reference TRBV19 and TRBJ2-6, the complete variable domain is DGGITQSPKYLFRKEGQNVTLSCEQNLNHDAMYWYRQDPGQGLRLIYYSQIVNDFQKGDIAEGYSVSREKKESFPLTVTSAQKNPTAFYLCASSFSGVSGANVLTFGAGSRLTVL.

The chain recombines TRBV21-1 with TRBJ1-5. TRBV21-1 is flagged as a pseudogene. The CDR3 totals 15 residues. The chain's CDR3 is CASSNRRGSNQPQHF. As DNA, the CDR3 is TGTGCCAGCAGCAACCGCCGGGGAAGCAATCAGCCCCAGCATTTT.

The V call is TRBV24-1, the J call TRBJ2-1; possibly TRBD2 for D (6 bases). CDR3 length: 16 amino acids. The V gene lost 6 bases and the J gene lost 4 bases, with 18 bases spanning the gap. CDR1 KGHDR and CDR2 SFDVKD come from the germline V gene. This CDR3 reads CATSRGWGVEYNEQFF. In DNA, the CDR3 is TGTGCCACCAGTCGAGGGTGGGGGGTTGAGTACAATGAGCAGTTCTTC.

J is TRBJ1-2 and V is TRBV28; 9 bases match TRBD1. The ends lost 2 bases at V and 7 bases at J; junction bases unmatched: 14. Germline V gene data show CDR1 as MDHEN and CDR2 as SYDVKM. The CDR3 totals 17 residues. In nucleotides, the CDR3 is TGTGCCAGCAGTTTAGGTGAGGGACAGGGACCAATATCTGGCTACACCTTC. Amino acids: CASSLGEGQGPISGYTF.

The chain recombines TRBV11-1 with TRBJ2-1, with 10 positions matching TRBD2. CDR3 length equals 16 residues. CDR1 and CDR2 (germline): SGHAT, FQDESV (reference sequence). Trimming cost V 3 bases and J 1 base; bases outside gene matches: 3. The CDR3 is CASSFQAGGSYNEQFF. The CDR3 coding sequence is TGTGCCAGCAGCTTTCAAGCGGGAGGGTCCTACAATGAGCAGTTCTTC.

This clone was seen a handful of times. The gene calls are TRBV7-9 and TRBJ2-7; D is perhaps TRBD2 (5 bases). Germline loops: CDR1 SEHNR, CDR2 FQNEAQ (reference sequence). The CDR3 has 16 amino acids. V lost 0 bases and J 7 bases, leaving 19 bases between the germline ends. CDR3 sequence reads: CASSLALGNLRREQYF. The CDR3 DNA is TGTGCCAGCAGCTTAGCGCTAGGGAATTTGCGGAGGGAGCAGTACTTC.

This clone was counted a single time. The chain combines TRBV6-5 with TRBJ2-7; D remains ambiguous. The germline gives CDR1 MNHEY, CDR2 SVGAGI. The CDR3 runs 13 residues. Trimming stripped 2 bases from V and 2 bases from J, with 7 bases between. The CDR3 nucleotides read TGTGCCAGCAGTTACCGGCGGACCTACGAGCAGTACTTC. Translated: CASSYRRTYEQYF.

The genes are TRBV7-3 and TRBJ1-1; TRBD1 matches 7 bases. Germline V CDR1 and CDR2: SGHTA, FQGTGA. CDR3 length: 15 residues. The V gene end was trimmed by 2 bases and the J gene end by 3 bases; junction bases not matched to a gene: 6. CDR3 nucleotides: TGTGCCAGCAGCTTATCTGAGGGGGCGGACACTGAAGCTTTCTTT. This sequence encodes CASSLSEGADTEAFF.

This chain links TRBV27 with TRBJ2-2, with D possibly being TRBD1 (6 bases). The CDR3 is 13 residues long. Looked up from germline, CDR1 is MNHEY and CDR2 is SMNVEV (reference sequence). V was trimmed by 2 bases and J by 7 bases, leaving 8 bases between them. This CDR3 reads CASSLGGVGELFF. The CDR3 DNA follows: TGTGCCAGCAGTTTAGGGGGCGTCGGGGAGCTGTTTTTT.

The table lists this clone with a few counts. This rearrangement joins TRBV12-3 or TRBV12-4 to TRBJ1-6; D unclear. CDR3 length equals 13 residues. V was shortened by 6 bases and J by 6 bases, with 9 bases between the two germline ends. CDR3 sequence: CASSPEVNSPLHF. CDR3 DNA sequence: TGTGCCAGCAGCCCCGAGGTTAATTCACCCCTCCACTTT.

The genes are TRBV5-4 and TRBJ2-6, with 8 positions matching TRBD1. Germline V gene lookup returns CDR1 SGHNT and CDR2 YYREEE (reference sequence). With 4 bases clipped from V and 2 bases from J, the junction kept 2 bases outside the gene matches. This CDR3 comprises 15 residues. CDR3 protein: CASSLTGAGANVLTF. The CDR3 bases are TGTGCCAGCAGCCTGACAGGGGCTGGGGCCAACGTCCTGACTTTC.

The chain combines TRBV19 with TRBJ2-3; 7 bases are shared with TRBD2. CDR1 and CDR2 (germline): LNHDA, SQIVND (reference sequence). The CDR3 has 14 residues. V was clipped by 4 bases and J by 4 bases; unmatched bases: 5. The CDR3 loop is CASSRSGDPDTQYF. CDR3 nucleotide sequence: TGTGCCAGTAGTAGGAGCGGGGACCCAGATACGCAGTATTTT.

The chain joins TRBV11-2 to TRBJ2-1; no clear D. This CDR3 is built from 14 residues. Looked up from germline, CDR1 is SGHAT and CDR2 is FQNNGV. V was clipped by 3 bases and J by 0 bases, with 6 bases between them. CDR3 region: CASSFSGSYNEQFF. DNA of the CDR3: TGTGCCAGCAGCTTTAGTGGCTCCTACAATGAGCAGTTCTTC.

This chain joins TRBV23-1 and TRBJ1-4; perhaps TRBD1 as D (5 bases). TRBV23-1 is designated an ORF whose function remains uncertain. The CDR3 sequence is 15 residues long. V shed 2 bases and J shed 4 bases, with 11 bases lying between them. CDR3 nucleotides: TGCGCCAGCAGTCAACGGTCGGGGGTTAATGAAAAACTGTTTTTT. Its translation: CASSQRSGVNEKLFF.

V is TRBV28 and J is TRBJ2-5, with D uncertain. The CDR3 is 13 residues long. The V gene lost 6 bases and the J gene lost 2 bases, with 10 bases spanning the gap. Germline loops: CDR1 MDHEN, CDR2 SYDVKM. The CDR3 here is CASRPQIQETQYF. CDR3 nucleotide sequence: TGTGCCAGCAGACCACAAATTCAAGAGACCCAGTACTTC.